These 12 T cell receptor beta chains share one sample of origin, sequenced in a study of CD8 T cells in ankylosing spondylitis. Study results and caveats: Typical of ankylosing spondylitis blood, it appeared, was a TCR beta motif of eight highly homologous variants.

Each CDR3 protein is one row after TCRdb ran MiXCR on the 5' RACE reads. There are hundreds of thousands of distinct CDR3 sequences in the sample; roughly 10% occur only once, and approximately 0.5% lies in the top ten. These receptors' targets are unknown. The sample taken for sequencing was blood, either unsorted or a sorted T cell fraction (not recorded which). The source of these receptors is a male donor with ankylosing spondylitis.

The chain recombines TRBV7-2 with TRBJ2-3; no clear D. Between the trimmed V and J ends, which lost 7 bases and 0 bases, there was a span of 11 bases. The CDR3 is made up of 14 amino acids. The germline V gene encodes CDR1 SGHTA and CDR2 FQGNSA. CDR3 nucleotide sequence: TGTGCCAGCACCCCCCCTTCTAGCACAGATACGCAGTATTTT. Amino acid sequence: CASTPPSSTDTQYF.

This clonotype was recorded a few times. The chain uses TRBV24-1 and TRBJ2-1; the D is unclear. The germline V gene has CDR1 KGHDR and CDR2 SFDVKD. V lost 3 bases to trimming and J lost 1 base, with 12 bases between them. CDR3 length equals 16 residues. The CDR3 sequence is CATSDPTWASYNEQFF. CDR3 DNA sequence: TGTGCCACCAGTGATCCGACCTGGGCATCCTACAATGAGCAGTTCTTC.

The CDR3 spells CSAGTGGSGQPQHF. DNA of the CDR3: TGCAGTGCTGGCACAGGGGGCTCGGGGCAGCCCCAGCATTTT. This chain links TRBV20-1 with TRBJ1-5; the match to TRBD1 covers 9 bases. The CDR3 runs to 14 residues. Germline-derived CDR1 and CDR2 are DFQATT and SNEGSKA (reference sequence). With 5 bases clipped from V and 7 bases from J, the junction kept 9 bases outside the gene matches.

In its sample, this clonotype was seen many times. The chain recombines TRBV28 with TRBJ2-7; D is unresolved. Looked up from germline, CDR1 is MDHEN and CDR2 is SYDVKM. V was clipped by 6 bases and J by 1 base, with 7 bases between them. The CDR3 is 12 amino acids. In nucleotides, the CDR3 is TGTGCCAGCAGAGACGGTTCCTACGAGCAGTACTTC. Translated, it gives CASRDGSYEQYF.

In this sample, this clonotype turned up many times. This CDR3 reads CAISRRGDEQFF. The CDR3 nucleotides are TGTGCCATCAGTAGGAGGGGCGATGAGCAGTTCTTC. The chain recombines TRBV10-3 with TRBJ2-1, with a weak D call TRBD2 (6 bases). V shed 5 bases and J shed 8 bases, with 10 bases lying between them. The CDR3 consists of 12 residues. Germline assignment: CDR1 ENHRY and CDR2 SYGVKD.

The chain uses TRBV3-1 and TRBJ2-1; weak D call: TRBD2 (6 bases). The CDR3 totals 14 residues. V lost 3 bases, J lost 8 bases, and 14 bases lay in between. CDR1 is LGHDT and CDR2 is YNNKEL in the germline V gene (reference sequence). The CDR3 here is CASSHPSEFDEQFF. The CDR3 DNA follows: TGTGCCAGCAGCCATCCTAGCGAGTTCGATGAGCAGTTCTTC.

A few counts support this clonotype. The J gene is TRBJ1-6, the V gene TRBV13; D gene ambiguous. V was trimmed by 4 bases and J by 7 bases, leaving 8 bases between them. Germline CDR1 is PRHDT and CDR2 is FYEKMQ (reference sequence). The CDR3 is 13 residues long. The CDR3 loop is CASSSDGNSPLHF. For the CDR3, the DNA is TGTGCCAGCAGCTCGGACGGAAATTCACCCCTCCACTTT.

This clonotype has only a few counts. The V and J genes are TRBV7-2 and TRBJ1-4; D not resolved. This CDR3 is built from 16 residues. Trimming cost V 1 base and J 0 bases, with 9 bases left between them. In germline, CDR1 is SGHTA, CDR2 FQGNSA. The CDR3 is CASSLGVETTNEKLFF. In DNA, the CDR3 is TGTGCCAGCAGCTTAGGCGTGGAAACAACTAATGAAAAACTGTTTTTT.

Many counts were recorded for this clonotype. V gene TRBV7-3 combines with J gene TRBJ1-1; TRBD1 is a possible D gene (5 bases). V gave up 1 base and J gave up 3 bases, with 15 bases separating them. The CDR3 is made up of 16 amino acids. Per the germline V gene, CDR1 is SGHTA and CDR2 is FQGTGA. The CDR3 reads CASSLMAGLADTEAFF. In DNA form, the CDR3 reads TGTGCCAGCAGCTTAATGGCAGGGCTTGCGGACACTGAAGCTTTCTTT.

V gene TRBV6-2 or TRBV6-3 combines with J gene TRBJ2-2; either TRBD1 or TRBD2 may fit D (5 bases each). The V gene's germline CDR1 is MNHEY and CDR2 SVGEGT. The CDR3 length is 17 residues. With 4 bases removed from V and 0 bases from J, the gap between germline ends came to 15 bases. CDR3 DNA: TGTGCCAGCAGTTCCCCTTGGGGGAGCACGAACACCGGGGAGCTGTTTTTT. The encoded protein is CASSSPWGSTNTGELFF.

This clonotype was observed a handful of times. This chain uses TRBV7-9 with TRBJ1-6; no definite D call. The V end lost 0 bases, the J end lost 10 bases, and 10 bases lay between the germline ends. The CDR3 runs to 14 residues. Germline V gives CDR1 SEHNR, CDR2 FQNEAQ (reference sequence). CDR3 DNA sequence: TGTGCCAGCAGCTTAGCCCTAGCAGGATCACCCCTCCACTTT. Amino acid sequence: CASSLALAGSPLHF.

The V and J genes are TRBV7-2 and TRBJ2-7; D is undetermined. V lost 3 bases and J lost 6, with 6 bases in between. The CDR3 loop spans 11 amino acids. Germline-derived CDR1 and CDR2 are SGHTA and FQGNSA. CDR3 nucleotides: TGTGCCAGCAGCTTGTCCACCGAGCAGTACTTC. It specifies CASSLSTEQYF.